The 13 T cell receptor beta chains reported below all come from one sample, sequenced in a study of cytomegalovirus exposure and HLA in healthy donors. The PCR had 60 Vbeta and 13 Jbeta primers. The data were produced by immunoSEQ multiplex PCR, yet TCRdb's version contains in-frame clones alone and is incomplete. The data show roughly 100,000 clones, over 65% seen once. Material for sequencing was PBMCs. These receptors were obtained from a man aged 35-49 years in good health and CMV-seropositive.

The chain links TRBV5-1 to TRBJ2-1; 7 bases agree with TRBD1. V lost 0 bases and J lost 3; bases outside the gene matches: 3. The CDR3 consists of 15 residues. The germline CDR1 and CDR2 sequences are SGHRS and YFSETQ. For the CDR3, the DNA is TGCGCCAGCAGCTTGGGACAGGGAGACTACAATGAGCAGTTCTTC. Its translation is CASSLGQGDYNEQFF.

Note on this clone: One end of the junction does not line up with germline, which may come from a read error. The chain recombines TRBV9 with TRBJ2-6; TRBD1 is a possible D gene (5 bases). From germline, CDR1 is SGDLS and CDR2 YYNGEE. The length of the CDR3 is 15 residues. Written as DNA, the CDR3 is TGTGCCAGCAGCGTAGCTCTCTCTGGGGCCAACGGCCTGACTTTC. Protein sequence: CASSVALSGANGLTF.

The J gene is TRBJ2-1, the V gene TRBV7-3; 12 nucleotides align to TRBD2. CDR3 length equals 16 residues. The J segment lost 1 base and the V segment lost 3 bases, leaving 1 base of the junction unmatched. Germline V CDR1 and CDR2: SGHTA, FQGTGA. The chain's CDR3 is CASSLGLAGSYNEQFF. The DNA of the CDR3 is TGTGCCAGCAGCTTGGGACTAGCGGGTTCCTACAATGAGCAGTTCTTC.

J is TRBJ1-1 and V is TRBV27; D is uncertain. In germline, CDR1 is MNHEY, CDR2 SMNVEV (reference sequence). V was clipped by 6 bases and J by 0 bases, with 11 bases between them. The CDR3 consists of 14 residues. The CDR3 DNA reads TGTGCCAGCAGGAGGGAGCTGGTGAACACTGAAGCTTTCTTT. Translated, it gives CASRRELVNTEAFF.

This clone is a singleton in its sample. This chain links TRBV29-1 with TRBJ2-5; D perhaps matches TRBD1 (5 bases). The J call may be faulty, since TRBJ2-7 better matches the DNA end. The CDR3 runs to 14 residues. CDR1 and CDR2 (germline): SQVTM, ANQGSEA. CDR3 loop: CSVEVDKAPYEQYF. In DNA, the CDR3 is TGCAGCGTTGAGGTGGACAAGGCACCCTACGAGCAGTACTTC.

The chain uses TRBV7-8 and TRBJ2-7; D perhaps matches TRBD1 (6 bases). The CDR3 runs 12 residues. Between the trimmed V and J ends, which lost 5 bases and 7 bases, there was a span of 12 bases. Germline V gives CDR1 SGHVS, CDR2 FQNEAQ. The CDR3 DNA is TGTGCCAGCAGCGCAGGGGCACGGGAGCAGTACTTC. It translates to CASSAGAREQYF. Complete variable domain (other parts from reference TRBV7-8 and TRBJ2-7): GAGVSQSPRYKVAKRGQDVALRCDPISGHVSLFWYQQALGQGPEFLTYFQNEAQLDKSGLPSDRFFAERPEGSVSTLKIQRTQQEDSAVYLCASSAGAREQYFGPGTRLTVT.

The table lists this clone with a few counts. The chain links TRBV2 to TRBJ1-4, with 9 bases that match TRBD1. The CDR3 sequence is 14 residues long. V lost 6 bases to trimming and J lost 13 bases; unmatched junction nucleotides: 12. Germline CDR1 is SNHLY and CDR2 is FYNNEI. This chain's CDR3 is CASRAADRGGGLFF. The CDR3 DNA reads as TGTGCCAGCAGGGCCGCGGACAGGGGCGGAGGACTGTTTTTT. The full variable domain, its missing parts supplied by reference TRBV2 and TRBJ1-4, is EPEVTQTPSHQVTQMGQEVILRCVPISNHLYFYWYRQILGQKVEFLVSFYNNEISEKSEIFDDQFSVERPDGSNFTLKIRSTKLEDSAMYFCASRAADRGGGLFFGSGTQLSVL.

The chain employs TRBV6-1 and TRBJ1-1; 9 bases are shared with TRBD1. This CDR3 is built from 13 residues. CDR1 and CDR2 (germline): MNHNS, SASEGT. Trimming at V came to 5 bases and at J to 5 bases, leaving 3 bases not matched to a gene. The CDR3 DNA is TGTGCCAGCAGTAGGACAGGGGATACTGAAGCTTTCTTT. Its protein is CASSRTGDTEAFF.

CDR3 sequence: CASSFPGLGYNEQFF. The CDR3, as DNA: TGTGCCAGCAGCTTTCCGGGACTAGGGTACAATGAGCAGTTCTTC. V and J are TRBV7-2 and TRBJ2-1, with 8 nucleotides matching TRBD2. Germline V gives CDR1 SGHTA, CDR2 FQGNSA. This CDR3 is built from 15 residues. With V trimmed by 3 bases and J by 4 bases, 5 bases remained unmatched.

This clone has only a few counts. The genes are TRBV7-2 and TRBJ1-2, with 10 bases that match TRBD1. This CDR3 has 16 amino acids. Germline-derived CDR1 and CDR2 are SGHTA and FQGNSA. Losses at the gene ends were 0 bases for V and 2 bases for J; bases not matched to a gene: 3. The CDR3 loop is CASSLATDRGNYGYTF. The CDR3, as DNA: TGTGCCAGCAGCTTAGCAACGGACAGGGGGAACTATGGCTACACCTTC. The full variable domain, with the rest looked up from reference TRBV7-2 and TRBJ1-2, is GAGVSQSPSNKVTEKGKDVELRCDPISGHTALYWYRQSLGQGLEFLIYFQGNSAPDKSGLPSDRFSAERTGGSVSTLTIQRTQQEDSAVYLCASSLATDRGNYGYTFGSGTRLTVV.

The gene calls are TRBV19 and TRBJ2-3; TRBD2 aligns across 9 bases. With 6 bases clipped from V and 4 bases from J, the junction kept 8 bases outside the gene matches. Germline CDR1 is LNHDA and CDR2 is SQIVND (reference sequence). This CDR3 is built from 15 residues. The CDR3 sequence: CASREGRGRADTQYF. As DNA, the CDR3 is TGTGCCAGTAGGGAGGGACGCGGGAGGGCAGATACGCAGTATTTT.

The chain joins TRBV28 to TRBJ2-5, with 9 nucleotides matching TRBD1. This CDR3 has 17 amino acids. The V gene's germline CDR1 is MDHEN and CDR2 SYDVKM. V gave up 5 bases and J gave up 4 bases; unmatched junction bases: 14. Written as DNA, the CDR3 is TGTGCCAGCAGTCGAAACTTCCCGGGACAGGGCGGAGAGACCCAGTACTTC. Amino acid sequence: CASSRNFPGQGGETQYF.

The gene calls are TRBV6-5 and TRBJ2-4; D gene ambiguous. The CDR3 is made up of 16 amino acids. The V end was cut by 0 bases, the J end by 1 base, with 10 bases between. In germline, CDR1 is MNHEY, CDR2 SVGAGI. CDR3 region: CASSYSYRHAKNIQYF. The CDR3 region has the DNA TGTGCCAGCAGTTACTCATACAGACATGCCAAAAACATTCAGTACTTC.